This TCR beta chain derives from a study of CD8+CD57+ T cells in acquired aplastic anemia. About the study: An average of around 3.5 ug of DNA was obtained from sorted CD4+ and CD8+ cells.

Those patients picked for sequencing had displayed CD8+CD57+ cell expansion on flow cytometry. Severe acquired aplastic anemia affected all patients. The CDR3 covers 15 residues. Trimming left V 6 bases short and J 6 bases short, with 23 bases between. In germline, CDR1 is DFQATT, CDR2 SNEGSKA (reference sequence). Researchers used genomic DNA as the template to profile TCR beta VDJ and CDR3. One entry per CDR3 protein, called by TCRdb with MiXCR from the reads. The sample has some 140,000 distinct CDR3 sequences, approximately 52% seen once; the top ten hold over 9.5%. About this clonotype itself: The antigen is not known.

Study-level results: Levels of CD8+ Simpson's diversity were not significantly distinct in patients versus controls. The same twenty-nine CD8+ CDR3 sequences occurred in patients and in controls.

The clonotype was recovered from a human donor with aplastic anemia. Sequenced sample: sorted CD4+, CD8+, or CD8+CD57+ T cells (not recorded which) from PBMCs. This chain connects TRBV20-1 to TRBJ2-5, with D tentatively TRBD1 (6 bases). This CDR3 reads CSATDHGTPSKTQYF. In DNA form, the CDR3 reads TGCAGTGCAACAGATCACGGGACACCTTCTAAGACCCAGTACTTC.